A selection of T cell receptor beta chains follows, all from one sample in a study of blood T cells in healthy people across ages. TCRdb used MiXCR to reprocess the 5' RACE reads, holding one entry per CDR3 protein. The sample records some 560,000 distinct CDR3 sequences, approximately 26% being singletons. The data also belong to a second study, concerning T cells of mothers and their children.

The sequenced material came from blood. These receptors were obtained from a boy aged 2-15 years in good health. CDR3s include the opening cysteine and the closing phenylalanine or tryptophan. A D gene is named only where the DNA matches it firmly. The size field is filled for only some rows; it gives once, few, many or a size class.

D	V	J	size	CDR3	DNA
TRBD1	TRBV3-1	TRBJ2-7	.	CASSQPTGTGAYEQYF	TGTGCCAGCAGCCAGCCCACCGGGACAGGGGCCTACGAGCAGTACTTC
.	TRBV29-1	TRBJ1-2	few	CSVVQGPYGYTF	TGCAGCGTCGTACAGGGCCCGTATGGCTACACCTTC
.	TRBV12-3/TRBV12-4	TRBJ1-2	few	CASSLADRYGYTF	TGTGCCAGCAGTTTAGCCGACAGATATGGCTACACCTTC
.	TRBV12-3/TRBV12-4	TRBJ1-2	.	CASGAGANYGYTF	TGTGCCAGCGGGGCGGGAGCTAACTATGGCTACACCTTC
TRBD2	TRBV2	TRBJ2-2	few	CASSGLAANTGELFF	TGTGCCAGCAGTGGGCTAGCGGCGAACACCGGGGAGCTGTTTTTT
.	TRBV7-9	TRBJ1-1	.	CASSLRSARGTEAFF	TGTGCCAGCAGCTTGAGGTCGGCTCGAGGGACTGAAGCTTTCTTT
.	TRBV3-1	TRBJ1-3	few	CASSTGAAGNTIYF	TGTGCCAGCAGTACCGGGGCCGCTGGAAACACCATATATTTT
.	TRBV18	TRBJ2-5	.	CASSPQSGEETQYF	TGTGCCAGCTCACCGCAGTCCGGGGAAGAGACCCAGTACTTC
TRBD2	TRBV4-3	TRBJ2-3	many	CASSQATGTKLPDTQYF	TGCGCCAGCAGCCAAGCAACCGGGACTAAGTTGCCAGATACGCAGTATTTT
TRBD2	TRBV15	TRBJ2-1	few	CATGRLAGGEQFF	TGTGCCACCGGCAGGCTCGCGGGAGGAGAGCAGTTCTTC
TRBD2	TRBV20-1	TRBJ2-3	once	CSAPVPGGNTQYF	TGCAGTGCCCCGGTACCGGGGGGAAATACGCAGTATTTT
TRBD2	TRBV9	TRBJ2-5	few	CASSVFAAGEQETQYF	TGTGCCAGCAGCGTATTTGCGGCGGGAGAGCAAGAGACCCAGTACTTC
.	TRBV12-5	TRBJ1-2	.	CASGLNIGGVYTF	TGTGCTAGTGGTTTAAATATAGGGGGGGTCTACACCTTC
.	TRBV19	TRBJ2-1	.	CASSIATAGEQFF	TGTGCCAGTAGTATTGCGACTGCCGGGGAGCAGTTCTTC
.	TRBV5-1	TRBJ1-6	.	CASSFVPTASRRNSPLHF	TGCGCCAGCAGCTTTGTCCCCACCGCTTCCAGACGGAATTCACCCCTCCACTTT
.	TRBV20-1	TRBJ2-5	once	CSARFQGSIQETQYF	TGCAGTGCTAGATTCCAGGGGAGTATCCAAGAGACCCAGTACTTC
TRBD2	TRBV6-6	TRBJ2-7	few	CASRTGRLAGDYEQYF	TGTGCCAGCAGGACCGGTAGACTAGCGGGAGACTACGAGCAGTACTTC
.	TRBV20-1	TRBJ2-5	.	CSAFDGLSYEHYF	TGCAGTGCTTTCGACGGACTCTCCTACGAGCACTACTTC
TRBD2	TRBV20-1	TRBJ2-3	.	CSANWEGGTQYF	TGCAGTGCTAATTGGGAGGGAGGTACGCAGTATTTT
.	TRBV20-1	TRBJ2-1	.	CSARGGVLVYNEQFF	TGCAGTGCTAGAGGGGGGGTATTGGTCTACAATGAGCAGTTCTTC
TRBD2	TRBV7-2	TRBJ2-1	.	CASSLVGGGEHEQFF	TGTGCCAGCAGCTTAGTCGGCGGGGGGGAGCATGAGCAGTTCTTC
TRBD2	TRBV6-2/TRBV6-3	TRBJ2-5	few	CASRKLAGGETQYF	TGTGCCAGCAGGAAACTAGCGGGGGGTGAGACCCAGTACTTC
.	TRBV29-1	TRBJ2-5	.	CSVEALQETQYF	TGCAGCGTTGAAGCTTTGCAAGAGACCCAGTACTTC
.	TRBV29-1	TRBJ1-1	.	CSAHYRGGRTEAFF	TGCAGCGCACACTACCGAGGGGGGCGGACTGAAGCTTTCTTT
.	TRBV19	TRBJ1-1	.	CASSELPWKNTEAFF	TGTGCCAGTAGTGAACTACCGTGGAAGAACACTGAAGCTTTCTTT
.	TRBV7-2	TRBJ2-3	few	CASSLLRAGMGTDTQYF	TGTGCCAGCAGCTTGCTTCGGGCGGGAATGGGCACAGATACGCAGTATTTT
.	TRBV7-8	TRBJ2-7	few	CASSPPGFGYEQYF	TGTGCCAGCAGCCCACCTGGTTTCGGCTACGAGCAGTACTTC
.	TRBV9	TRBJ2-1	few	CASSVDGATSYNEQFF	TGTGCCAGCAGCGTAGACGGAGCAACCTCCTACAATGAGCAGTTCTTC
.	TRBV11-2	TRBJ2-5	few	CASTQGGETQYF	TGTGCCAGCACCCAGGGTGGAGAGACCCAGTACTTC
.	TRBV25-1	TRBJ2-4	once	CASTPQGAKNIQYF	TGTGCCAGCACCCCACAGGGAGCCAAAAACATTCAGTACTTC
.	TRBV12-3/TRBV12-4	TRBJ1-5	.	CASTRGGGSSNQPQHF	TGTGCCAGCACTCGAGGGGGGGGGTCTAGCAATCAGCCCCAGCATTTT
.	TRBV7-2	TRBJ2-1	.	CASRVTSVSYNEQFF	TGTGCCAGCAGGGTCACTAGTGTATCCTACAATGAGCAGTTCTTC
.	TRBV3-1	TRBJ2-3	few	CASSRGTRTDTQYF	TGTGCCAGCAGCCGGGGTACCCGGACAGATACGCAGTATTTT
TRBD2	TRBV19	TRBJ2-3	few	CASSIGTSGSADTQYF	TGTGCCAGTAGTATAGGGACTAGCGGGAGCGCAGATACGCAGTATTTT
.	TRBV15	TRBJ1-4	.	CATSRDAWTVNEKLFF	TGTGCCACCAGCAGAGATGCGTGGACAGTTAATGAAAAACTGTTTTTT
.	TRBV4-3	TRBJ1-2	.	CASMGGDGYTF	TGCGCCAGCATGGGCGGTGATGGCTACACCTTC
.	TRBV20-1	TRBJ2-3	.	CSATWDSLGNTQYF	TGCAGTGCTACATGGGACTCGCTTGGAAATACGCAGTATTTT
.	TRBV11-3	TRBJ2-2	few	CASRSETGELFF	TGTGCCAGCAGATCAGAGACCGGGGAGCTGTTTTTT
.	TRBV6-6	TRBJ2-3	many	CASSYESGSPINTQYF	TGTGCCAGCAGTTACGAGAGCGGATCGCCAATTAATACGCAGTATTTT
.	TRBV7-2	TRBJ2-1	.	CASSLAVSSNEQFF	TGTGCCAGCAGCTTAGCGGTTAGCAGCAATGAGCAGTTCTTC
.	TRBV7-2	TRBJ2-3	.	CASSSPHGPLTDTQYF	TGTGCCAGCAGCTCCCCCCACGGGCCCCTCACAGATACGCAGTATTTT
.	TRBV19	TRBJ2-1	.	CASSTRDFYNEQFF	TGTGCCAGTAGTACCCGGGATTTTTACAATGAGCAGTTCTTC
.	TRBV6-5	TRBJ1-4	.	CASRLQGRRDEKLFF	TGTGCCAGCAGATTGCAGGGGCGTCGCGATGAAAAACTGTTTTTT
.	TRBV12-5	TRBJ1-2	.	CASGLVRGESYTF	TGTGCTAGTGGTTTGGTACGCGGGGAAAGCTACACCTTC
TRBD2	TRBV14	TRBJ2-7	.	CASSQDALAGGKQYF	TGTGCCAGCAGCCAAGATGCACTAGCGGGGGGGAAGCAGTACTTC
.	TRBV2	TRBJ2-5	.	CASSEGRGQETQYF	TGTGCCAGCAGTGAAGGCAGGGGCCAAGAGACCCAGTACTTC
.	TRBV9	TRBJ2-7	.	CASTPDERGAYEQYF	TGTGCCAGCACCCCAGACGAGAGAGGGGCTTACGAGCAGTACTTC
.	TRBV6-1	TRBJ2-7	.	CASSETAVPYEQYF	TGTGCCAGCAGTGAAACGGCGGTACCCTACGAGCAGTACTTC
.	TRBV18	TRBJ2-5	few	CASSPTPGWGQETQYF	TGTGCCAGCTCACCGACCCCGGGATGGGGCCAAGAGACCCAGTACTTC
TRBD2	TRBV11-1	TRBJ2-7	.	CASSLVLGGRLAGGQGSYEQYF	TGTGCCAGCAGCTTAGTATTGGGGGGAAGGCTAGCGGGAGGCCAAGGTTCCTACGAGCAGTACTTC
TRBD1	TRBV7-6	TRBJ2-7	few	CASSQTGPLEQYF	TGTGCCAGCAGCCAGACAGGGCCCCTCGAGCAGTACTTC
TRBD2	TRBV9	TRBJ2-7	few	CASSVGLASYEQYF	TGTGCCAGCAGCGTAGGACTAGCGTCCTACGAGCAGTACTTC
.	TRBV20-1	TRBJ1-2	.	CSARDGGAYGYTF	TGCAGTGCTAGAGATGGAGGAGCCTATGGCTACACCTTC
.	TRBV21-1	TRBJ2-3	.	CASSSFRGAVTQYF	TGTGCCAGCAGCAGCTTCAGGGGGGCGGTTACGCAGTATTTT